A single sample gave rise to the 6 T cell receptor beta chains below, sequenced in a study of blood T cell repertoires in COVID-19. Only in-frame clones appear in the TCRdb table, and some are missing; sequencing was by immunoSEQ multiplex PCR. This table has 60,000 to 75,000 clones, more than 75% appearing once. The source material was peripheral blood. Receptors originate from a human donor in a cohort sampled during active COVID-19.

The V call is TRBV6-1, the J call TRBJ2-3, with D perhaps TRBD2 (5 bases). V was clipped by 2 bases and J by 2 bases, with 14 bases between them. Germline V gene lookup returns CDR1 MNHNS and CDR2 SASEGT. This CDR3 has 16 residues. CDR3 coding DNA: TGTGCCAGCAGTGAATCGGGGTGGGAAGCCACAGATACGCAGTATTTT. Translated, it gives CASSESGWEATDTQYF.

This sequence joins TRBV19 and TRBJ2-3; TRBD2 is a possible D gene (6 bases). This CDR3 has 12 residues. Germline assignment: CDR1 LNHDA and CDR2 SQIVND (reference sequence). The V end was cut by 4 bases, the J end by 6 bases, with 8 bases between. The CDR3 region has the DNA TGTGCCAGTAGTAACCGGGGGGATACGCAGTATTTT. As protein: CASSNRGDTQYF.

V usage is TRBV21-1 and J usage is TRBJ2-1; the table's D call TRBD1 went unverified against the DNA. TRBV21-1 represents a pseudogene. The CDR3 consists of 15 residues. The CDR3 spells CASSGAATSYNEQFF. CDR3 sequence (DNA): TGTGCCAGCAGCGGGGCGGCTACCTCCTACAATGAGCAGTTCTTC.

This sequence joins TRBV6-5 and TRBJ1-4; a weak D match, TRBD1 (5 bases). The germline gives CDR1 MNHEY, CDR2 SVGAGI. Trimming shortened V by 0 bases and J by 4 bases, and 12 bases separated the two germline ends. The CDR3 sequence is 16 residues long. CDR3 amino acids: CASSYSGTGRNEKLFF. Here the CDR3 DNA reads TGTGCCAGCAGTTACTCGGGCACAGGACGTAATGAAAAACTGTTTTTT.

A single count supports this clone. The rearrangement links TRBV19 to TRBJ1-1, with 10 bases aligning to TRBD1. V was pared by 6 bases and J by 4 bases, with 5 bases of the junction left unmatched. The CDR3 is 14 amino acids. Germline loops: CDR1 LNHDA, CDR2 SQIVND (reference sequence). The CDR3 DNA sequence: TGTGCCAGTAGCGAGACAGGGGGCATCACTGAAGCTTTCTTT. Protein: CASSETGGITEAFF.

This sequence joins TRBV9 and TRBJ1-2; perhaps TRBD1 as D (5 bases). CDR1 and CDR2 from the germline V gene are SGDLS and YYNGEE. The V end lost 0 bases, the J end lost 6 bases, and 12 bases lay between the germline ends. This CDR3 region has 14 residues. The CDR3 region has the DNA TGTGCCAGCAGCGTAGTCATAGGGGTGGATGGCTACACCTTC. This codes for CASSVVIGVDGYTF.